Following are 29 T cell receptor beta chains from one sample sequenced in a study of OX40 agonist ivuxolimab in advanced cancers. Using immunoSEQ multiplex PCR, the repertoire was profiled, and TCRdb retains in-frame clones only, with some absent. The profile shows fewer than 95,000 clones, 85% to 90% of them singletons. The source was CD4+ or CD8+ T cells sorted from blood, collected in a trial of the OX40 agonist ivuxolimab. The receptors shown here come from an adult with an advanced solid tumor such as melanoma, head and neck, liver or kidney cancer.

The V and J genes are TRBV27 and TRBJ2-7; TRBD2 matches at 11 bases. CDR3 length equals 14 residues. V lost 6 bases, J lost 1 base, and 2 bases stayed unmatched. Germline CDR1 reads MNHEY; CDR2 reads SMNVEV (reference sequence). The CDR3 is CASSPSGRSYEQYF. CDR3 bases: TGTGCCAGCAGCCCTAGCGGGAGGTCCTACGAGCAGTACTTC.

This chain uses TRBV7-2 with TRBJ2-1, with 9 bases aligning to TRBD2. Losses at the gene ends were 8 bases for V and 3 bases for J; bases not matched to a gene: 8. CDR1 and CDR2 (germline): SGHTA, FQGNSA. CDR3 length equals 15 residues. The CDR3 coding sequence is TGTGCCAGCTGTTTGGCGGGAGGGGGCTACAATGAGCAGTTCTTC. Its protein is CASCLAGGGYNEQFF.

The V and J genes are TRBV23-1 and TRBJ1-5; D gene uncertain. TRBV23-1 belongs to the ORF category, with a function that is uncertain. V shed 0 bases and J shed 0 bases, with 9 bases lying between them. The CDR3 totals 16 residues. The DNA of the CDR3 is TGCGCCAGCAGTCAATCCAATAGAAATAGCAATCAGCCCCAGCATTTT. Its translation: CASSQSNRNSNQPQHF.

The gene calls are TRBV19 and TRBJ1-2, with 7 bases identical to TRBD1. This CDR3 has 15 residues. Germline values: CDR1 LNHDA, CDR2 SQIVND (reference sequence). After removal of 6 bases from V and 4 bases from J, the junction contained 11 bases not matched to a gene. The CDR3 reads CASSWRQGAAYGYTF. CDR3 nucleotide sequence: TGTGCCAGTAGCTGGAGACAGGGAGCGGCCTATGGCTACACCTTC. The full variable domain, rest sourced from reference TRBV19 and TRBJ1-2, is DGGITQSPKYLFRKEGQNVTLSCEQNLNHDAMYWYRQDPGQGLRLIYYSQIVNDFQKGDIAEGYSVSREKKESFPLTVTSAQKNPTAFYLCASSWRQGAAYGYTFGSGTRLTVV.

In its sample, this clone was seen once. The rearrangement uses TRBV19 and TRBJ2-5; D call uncertain. The end of the DNA aligns better with TRBJ2-7, so the J call may be wrong. The length of the CDR3 is 14 residues. Germline V gives CDR1 LNHDA, CDR2 SQIVND (reference sequence). The CDR3 protein is CASSIGTLSYEQYF. The CDR3 DNA reads TGTGCCAGTAGTATTGGAACTCTATCCTACGAGCAGTACTTC.

The chain joins TRBV5-5 to TRBJ2-1; D gene ambiguous. V shed 4 bases and J shed 2 bases, with 25 bases lying between them. Germline CDR1 and CDR2: SGHKS and YYEKEE (reference sequence). The CDR3 length is 19 residues. CDR3: CASSPWKDAGKLAYNEQFF. The CDR3 nucleotides are TGTGCCAGCAGCCCCTGGAAAGACGCTGGGAAATTGGCCTACAATGAGCAGTTCTTC.

This chain connects TRBV27 to TRBJ2-4, with a weak D call TRBD1 (7 bases). This CDR3 comprises 17 residues. From germline, CDR1 is MNHEY and CDR2 SMNVEV (reference sequence). V was shortened by 6 bases and J by 0 bases, with 18 bases between the two germline ends. The CDR3, as DNA: TGTGCCAGCAGCCTGGCCAGGGGGGATCTAGCCAAAAACATTCAGTACTTC. It encodes CASSLARGDLAKNIQYF.

The V gene is TRBV6-4, the J gene TRBJ2-1; D may be TRBD1 or TRBD2 (5 bases each). With 6 bases removed from V and 13 bases from J, the gap between germline ends came to 19 bases. Germline lookup yields CDR1 MRHNA and CDR2 SNTAGT. The CDR3 sequence is 13 residues long. CDR3 sequence: CASSRDLNELQFF. In DNA form, the CDR3 reads TGTGCCAGCAGCCGGGACCTCAATGAGTTACAGTTCTTC.

V and J are TRBV11-3 and TRBJ2-1; TRBD1 or TRBD2 may be the D gene (5 bases each). Germline CDR1 reads SGHNT; CDR2 reads YENEEA. V was pared by 2 bases and J by 5 bases, with 13 bases between. The CDR3 has 15 amino acids. CDR3 sequence reads: CASSLPRGVHNEQFF. In DNA form, the CDR3 reads TGTGCCAGCAGCTTACCCCGAGGGGTCCACAATGAGCAGTTCTTC.

The gene calls are TRBV4-1 and TRBJ2-7; 12 nucleotides agree with TRBD1. The CDR3 runs to 16 residues. Unmatched junction bases numbered 14, after V lost 5 bases and J lost 9 bases. Germline assignment: CDR1 MGHRA and CDR2 YSYEKL. CDR3: CASSASPGQGADGQYF. As DNA, the CDR3 is TGCGCCAGCAGCGCCTCACCGGGACAGGGGGCAGATGGGCAGTACTTC.

The chain carries TRBV19 and TRBJ2-2; 11 positions match TRBD2. With 5 bases clipped from V and 5 bases from J, the junction kept 16 bases outside the gene matches. Germline V gives CDR1 LNHDA, CDR2 SQIVND (reference sequence). The CDR3 is 19 residues long. This CDR3 reads CASSWVPLTSGRNTGELFF. CDR3 DNA sequence: TGTGCCAGTAGTTGGGTGCCCCTTACTAGCGGGAGAAATACCGGGGAGCTGTTTTTT.

This chain uses TRBV6-1 with TRBJ2-2; the D gene is possibly TRBD1 (6 bases). The CDR3 sequence is 15 residues long. Germline-derived CDR1 and CDR2 are MNHNS and SASEGT. Trimming shortened V by 5 bases and J by 3 bases, and 13 bases separated the two germline ends. CDR3 in DNA: TGTGCCAGCAGTTCGCACAGGGCAGACACCGGGGAGCTGTTTTTT. This codes for CASSSHRADTGELFF.

This rearrangement joins TRBV4-1 to TRBJ1-1; 8 positions agree with TRBD1. The CDR3 sequence is 13 residues long. V gave up 6 bases and J gave up 5 bases; unmatched junction bases: 5. The germline CDR1 and CDR2 sequences are MGHRA and YSYEKL. CDR3 residues: CASRTGAGTEAFF. The CDR3 coding sequence is TGCGCCAGCAGGACAGGGGCGGGGACTGAAGCTTTCTTT.

This clone was seen just once. The chain has TRBV30 and TRBJ1-4; D is possibly TRBD1 (5 bases). Trimming removed 5 bases at V and 0 bases at J, with 13 bases between. The CDR3 runs 15 residues. Germline CDR1 and CDR2: GTSNPN and SVGIG (reference sequence). In DNA form, the CDR3 reads TGTGCCTGGGGAAAGACACAGGCAACTAATGAAAAACTGTTTTTT. Translating gives CAWGKTQATNEKLFF.

The V and J genes are TRBV7-9 and TRBJ2-3; 10 bases are shared with TRBD1. J lost 9 bases, V lost 1 base, and 4 bases had no gene match. Germline CDR1 and CDR2: SEHNR and FQNEAQ (reference sequence). The CDR3 loop spans 14 amino acids. CDR3 DNA sequence: TGTGCCAGCAGCTTAGGGACAGGGGGAGACACGCAGTATTTT. It encodes CASSLGTGGDTQYF. The whole variable domain, remainder taken from reference TRBV7-9 and TRBJ2-3, is DTGVSQNPRHKITKRGQNVTFRCDPISEHNRLYWYRQTLGQGPEFLTYFQNEAQLEKSRLLSDRFSAERPKGSFSTLEIQRTEQGDSAMYLCASSLGTGGDTQYFGPGTRLTVL.

V gene TRBV7-2 combines with J gene TRBJ2-7, with 8 bases that match TRBD1. The ends lost 6 bases at V and 1 base at J; junction bases unmatched: 5. The CDR3 extends over 14 amino acids. CDR1 is SGHTA, CDR2 FQGNSA, per germline. The CDR3 region is CASSSGGWSYEQYF. The CDR3 DNA follows: TGTGCCAGCAGTTCAGGGGGCTGGTCCTACGAGCAGTACTTC. The complete variable domain, with remaining parts taken from reference TRBV7-2 and TRBJ2-7, reads GAGVSQSPSNKVTEKGKDVELRCDPISGHTALYWYRQSLGQGLEFLIYFQGNSAPDKSGLPSDRFSAERTGGSVSTLTIQRTQQEDSAVYLCASSSGGWSYEQYFGPGTRLTVT.

J is TRBJ1-5 and V is TRBV4-1, with 9 bases that match TRBD1. V shed 1 base, J shed 6 bases, and the junction held 4 bases outside the gene matches. Germline lookup yields CDR1 MGHRA and CDR2 YSYEKL. The CDR3 has 15 residues. Here the CDR3 reads CASSQARDRVQPQHF. In DNA, the CDR3 is TGCGCCAGCAGCCAAGCCCGGGACAGGGTTCAGCCCCAGCATTTT.

The V gene is TRBV6-5, the J gene TRBJ1-2; tentative D call: TRBD1 (6 bases). The germline CDR1 and CDR2 sequences are MNHEY and SVGAGI. V shed 4 bases and J shed 2 bases, with 8 bases lying between them. CDR3 length: 13 residues. The DNA of the CDR3 is TGTGCCAGCAGTTTAGGACAGAACTATGGCTACACCTTC. Residues: CASSLGQNYGYTF.

This clone was recorded once. The chain links TRBV29-1 to TRBJ2-7, with TRBD1 as a possible D gene (5 bases). CDR3 length: 12 amino acids. CDR1 and CDR2 from the germline V gene are SQVTM and ANQGSEA. Trimming stripped 4 bases from V and 2 bases from J, with 9 bases between. In DNA, the CDR3 is TGCAGCGTTGCACAGGATACCTACGAGCAGTACTTC. Amino acids: CSVAQDTYEQYF.

This clone showed up just once. The J gene is TRBJ2-1, the V gene TRBV7-8, with D possibly TRBD2 on 6 matching bases. This CDR3 has 18 amino acids. V was cut by 5 bases and J by 2 bases, with 22 bases left in between. Germline-derived CDR1 and CDR2 are SGHVS and FQNEAQ. Here the CDR3 reads CASSLRLDYVAAYNEQFF. The CDR3 DNA is TGTGCCAGCAGCCTACGCTTAGACTACGTAGCGGCCTACAATGAGCAGTTCTTC.

This chain joins TRBV7-2 and TRBJ2-3; D call uncertain. The V gene's germline CDR1 is SGHTA and CDR2 FQGNSA. The CDR3 totals 12 residues. The germline V and J ends were trimmed by 5 bases and 2 bases, with 5 bases remaining between them. The CDR3 loop reads CASSPPTDTQYF. As DNA, the CDR3 is TGTGCCAGCAGCCCACCCACAGATACGCAGTATTTT.

The chain links TRBV27 to TRBJ2-5, with TRBD2 matching over 11 bases. This CDR3 spans 15 amino acids. V was pared by 5 bases and J by 5 bases, with 7 bases of the junction left unmatched. Germline loops: CDR1 MNHEY, CDR2 SMNVEV (reference sequence). The CDR3 bases are TGTGCCAGCAGTCCCCTAGCGGGAGGTTTGGAGACCCAGTACTTC. Amino acids: CASSPLAGGLETQYF.

V gene TRBV23-1 combines with J gene TRBJ2-1; TRBD1 matches 10 bases. TRBV23-1 is annotated as an ORF whose role is uncertain. V trimming: 4 bases; J trimming: 8 bases; junction bases outside the gene matches: 8. The CDR3 spans 15 residues. As DNA, the CDR3 is TGCGCCAGCAGTCTCCGGGACAGGGGTCAGGATGAGCAGTTCTTC. This translates into CASSLRDRGQDEQFF.

The chain uses TRBV4-1 and TRBJ2-7, with D tentatively TRBD1 (6 bases). Germline CDR1 and CDR2: MGHRA and YSYEKL. This CDR3 spans 13 amino acids. Trimming stripped 1 base from V and 9 bases from J, with 13 bases between. CDR3 DNA: TGCGCCAGCAGCCAAGTCCTTACAGGGCGGCAGTACTTC. Translated: CASSQVLTGRQYF.

V usage is TRBV27 and J usage is TRBJ1-2; D is perhaps TRBD1 (6 bases). The germline gives CDR1 MNHEY, CDR2 SMNVEV (reference sequence). The V end was cut by 5 bases, the J end by 7 bases, with 14 bases between. The CDR3 length is 13 residues. CDR3 nucleotides: TGTGCCAGCAGTGCGGGGGGGCGCGTTGGCTACACCTTC. Translated, it gives CASSAGGRVGYTF.

The sample holds a few counts of this clone. The genes are TRBV28 and TRBJ2-6, with TRBD1 identical over 7 bases. Trimming took 7 bases from V and 4 from J; bases not matched to a gene: 7. Germline CDR1 reads MDHEN; CDR2 reads SYDVKM. CDR3 length: 15 amino acids. CDR3 amino acids: CASTKRGLGANVLTF. DNA of the CDR3: TGTGCCAGCACCAAGAGGGGGCTCGGGGCCAACGTCCTGACTTTC.

The chain employs TRBV5-1 and TRBJ2-7; D ambiguous. Germline loops: CDR1 SGHRS, CDR2 YFSETQ. The CDR3 has 12 residues. Trimming removed 0 bases from V and 5 bases from J, with 6 bases in between. The CDR3 DNA reads as TGCGCCAGCAGCTTGGAAGTAGACGAGCAGTACTTC. This codes for CASSLEVDEQYF.

The rearrangement uses TRBV11-3 and TRBJ2-1, with TRBD1 matching 8 bases. The V and J ends lost 5 bases and 6 bases, in that order; junction bases with no gene match: 9. Germline assignment: CDR1 SGHNT and CDR2 YENEEA. The CDR3 extends over 15 amino acids. This CDR3 is CASSRRDRSANEQFF. The CDR3 nucleotides are TGTGCCAGCAGCCGCCGGGACAGGTCAGCCAATGAGCAGTTCTTC.

The rearrangement links TRBV4-2 to TRBJ1-2; TRBD1 aligns across 9 bases. The length of the CDR3 is 16 residues. Trimming took 2 bases from V and 2 from J; bases not matched to a gene: 6. Germline values: CDR1 LGHNA, CDR2 YNFKEQ. CDR3 DNA: TGTGCCAGCAGCCAAAACCACAGGGGGCGGAACTATGGCTACACCTTC. Amino acid sequence: CASSQNHRGRNYGYTF.